This T cell receptor beta chain derives from a study of blood T cells in healthy people across ages. Details on this clonotype: Its specificity is unknown.

Notes on the study in general: Comparison with aged donors showed that long-lived donors had more naive CD4+ cells and higher diversity.

Through a sample-barcoded 5' primer and a J-beta primer mix, a second PCR was run for about 7 to 12 cycles. TCRdb used MiXCR to reprocess the 5' RACE reads, holding one entry per CDR3 protein. The sample lists approximately 940,000 distinct CDR3 sequences; roughly 48% were seen once. The CDR3 runs 16 residues. Germline V lookup: CDR1 SGHRS, CDR2 YFSETQ. V lost 0 bases and J 0 bases, leaving 12 bases between the germline ends. Caucasian individuals from Russia who were healthy and aged about 6 to 95 acted as donors. This sequence was found in a man under 40 in good health. Sequenced: blood. The chain employs TRBV5-1 and TRBJ1-1; TRBD1 is a possible D gene (6 bases). The CDR3: CASSLAGGGMNTEAFF. In nucleotides, the CDR3 is TGCGCCAGCAGCTTGGCCGGAGGGGGTATGAACACTGAAGCTTTCTTT.